Presented here are 8 T cell receptor beta chains from one specimen sequenced in a study of CXCR3-negative and CXCR3-positive naive CD8 T cells. The libraries of TRB cDNA were constructed through 5' RACE using UMI labels. TCRdb reanalyzed the 5' RACE reads and collapses them to one entry per CDR3 protein, without DNA. The sample has about 42,000 distinct CDR3 sequences. Sequencing was done on a sample of naive CXCR3- CD8+ T cells from blood. Subset of the sample: CD45RO-CCR7+CD27+CD95- naive CD8+ T cells lacking CXCR3 (TNR3-). The receptors were gathered from a human donor in good health. Some clones in this sample may be carry-over from other donors' samples.

The chain links TRBV28 to TRBJ2-7; TCRdb's D call of TRBD1 is untestable without DNA. In germline, CDR1 is MDHEN, CDR2 SYDVKM. CDR3 length equals 13 residues. The CDR3 sequence: CASSLRVPGEQYF.

The V call is TRBV4-1, the J call TRBJ2-5; TCRdb indicates TRBD2, and absent DNA this call remains unverified. The V gene's germline CDR1 is MGHRA and CDR2 YSYEKL. The CDR3 loop spans 14 amino acids. The CDR3 here is CASSQVQLGKTQYF.

The rearrangement uses TRBV12-3 or TRBV12-4 and TRBJ2-7; TCRdb's assignment of TRBD1 cannot be checked, as there is no DNA. The CDR3 totals 12 residues. CDR3 in amino acids: CATQVSGYEQYF.

The rearrangement uses TRBV29-1 and TRBJ2-7; TCRdb returns TRBD2, unconfirmable since there is no DNA. This CDR3 spans 20 amino acids. Germline V lookup: CDR1 SQVTM, CDR2 ANQGSEA. The CDR3 protein is CSDPAPLTGSGTSWNYEQYF.

This chain connects TRBV20-1 to TRBJ2-7; the D call from TCRdb, TRBD1, cannot be confirmed without DNA. CDR1 and CDR2 from the germline V gene are DFQATT and SNEGSKA (reference sequence). The length of the CDR3 is 13 residues. CDR3 region: CSAREGQLGEQYF.

V is TRBV28 and J is TRBJ1-4; there is no DNA to check the TCRdb D call of TRBD1. The CDR3 has 13 amino acids. Per the germline V gene, CDR1 is MDHEN and CDR2 is SYDVKM. CDR3 protein: CASILQGGEKLFF. The full variable domain, with the rest looked up from reference TRBV28 and TRBJ1-4, is DVKVTQSSRYLVKRTGEKVFLECVQDMDHENMFWYRQDPGLGLRLIYFSYDVKMKEKGDIPEGYSVSREKKERFSLILESASTNQTSMYLCASILQGGEKLFFGSGTQLSVL.

The CDR3 here is CASSMGGTGELFF. The genes are TRBV28 and TRBJ2-2; TCRdb calls TRBD1, which cannot be checked without DNA. The CDR3 length is 13 residues. The V gene's germline CDR1 is MDHEN and CDR2 SYDVKM.

The V gene is TRBV28, the J gene TRBJ2-2; TCRdb's D call of TRBD2 is untestable without DNA. The CDR3 sequence is 18 residues long. Germline V gene lookup returns CDR1 MDHEN and CDR2 SYDVKM. CDR3 residues: CASYTPGLAGGPTGELFF.